The sequence of this TCR beta chain was determined in a study of vaccination and CD4 T cells after COVID-19. Overall study context: The stimulating agents, overlapping spike peptides, came from SARS-CoV-2, HCoV-NL63, HCoV-OC43 and HCoV-229E. Each control was exposed to a CEFX pool, an HIV-1 Nef pool, or no peptide at all.

The treatment denotes: roughly 10-day PBMC culture with coronavirus spike peptide pools or control peptides (ViraFEST assay). The CDR3 is 16 residues long. Unmatched junction bases numbered 8, after V lost 2 bases and J lost 4 bases. Germline loops: CDR1 SGHTA, CDR2 FQGNSA. With the Oncomine TCR Beta short-read assay, DNA from cultured CD4+ T cells was sequenced. MiXCR, applied by TCRdb to the PCR reads, yields one record per CDR3 protein. Among over 15,000 distinct CDR3 sequences listed, about 39% were seen once. With regard to this clonotype: The antigen is unknown.

Points from the study as a whole: Among those convalescent, a median roughly 90% of reactive clones emerged solely post-vaccination.

This clonotype was obtained from a human donor who had recovered from COVID-19. Sequencing was performed on CD4+ T cells from blood, cultured in vitro, taken before SARS-CoV-2 vaccination. The J gene is TRBJ2-7, the V gene TRBV7-2; 10 bases fit TRBD2. The CDR3 sequence is CASSLLFWTSGYEQYF. For the CDR3, the DNA is TGTGCCAGCAGCTTATTATTCTGGACTAGCGGATACGAGCAGTACTTC. Full variable domain (rest looked up from reference TRBV7-2 and TRBJ2-7): GAGVSQSPSNKVTEKGKDVELRCDPISGHTALYWYRQSLGQGLEFLIYFQGNSAPDKSGLPSDRFSAERTGGSVSTLTIQRTQQEDSAVYLCASSLLFWTSGYEQYFGPGTRLTVT.